These 32 T cell receptor beta chains were sequenced from one sample in a study of cytomegalovirus exposure and HLA in healthy donors (dated by TCRdb to 2016 to 2017). Library preparation used the immunoSEQ multiplex PCR assay. For the multiplex PCR, a mixture combining 60 forward primers for TCR Vbeta segments and 13 reverse primers for TCR Jbeta segments was used. The clones in this table, taken by TCRdb from immuneACCESS, are in-frame only. Not every clone is retained; where verified, under half of the shortfall comes from an unresolved V gene, and the cause of the rest is unknown. The table for this sample lists approximately 150,000 clones; approximately 76% of them were counted only once. The ten largest clones represent around 1.4% of the sample. The sequencing input was PBMCs. The origin of the receptors is a man between 60 and 70 years old in good health and CMV-seronegative.

The chain carries TRBV5-1 and TRBJ1-2, with 7 nucleotides matching TRBD1. Germline V gene data show CDR1 as SGHRS and CDR2 as YFSETQ. This CDR3 is 14 amino acids long. With 0 bases clipped from V and 4 bases from J, the junction kept 3 bases outside the gene matches. The DNA of the CDR3 is TGCGCCAGCAGCTTGGGCGCAGGGGGCTATGGCTACACCTTC. It is translated as CASSLGAGGYGYTF.

V is TRBV28 and J is TRBJ1-2; possible D gene TRBD1, 6 bases. This CDR3 is 13 amino acids long. Germline lookup yields CDR1 MDHEN and CDR2 SYDVKM. Trimming took 5 bases from V and 6 from J, leaving 13 bases between them. CDR3 amino acids: CASSPWEGDGYTF. CDR3 nucleotide sequence: TGTGCCAGCAGTCCATGGGAGGGGGATGGCTACACCTTC.

This chain connects TRBV7-7 to TRBJ2-3; D is possibly TRBD1 (6 bases). V lost 3 bases and J lost 4, with 17 bases in between. CDR3 length: 16 amino acids. Per germline, CDR1 SSHAT and CDR2 FNYEAQ (reference sequence). The CDR3 DNA reads as TGTGCCAGCAGCTTGGACGGGACATTAGAATCAGATACGCAGTATTTT. It specifies CASSLDGTLESDTQYF.

This rearrangement joins TRBV5-1 to TRBJ2-2; the match to TRBD1 covers 7 bases. The length of the CDR3 is 17 residues. Germline V CDR1 and CDR2: SGHRS, YFSETQ. After removal of 0 bases from V and 6 bases from J, the junction contained 11 bases not matched to a gene. The DNA for the CDR3 is TGCGCCAGCAGCTTGGGGAGTGACAGGGAGTTGTCCGGGGAGCTGTTTTTT. As protein: CASSLGSDRELSGELFF.

V gene TRBV7-2 combines with J gene TRBJ2-2, with 12 bases fitting TRBD2. Per germline, CDR1 SGHTA and CDR2 FQGNSA. The CDR3 is 17 residues long. The trim removed 8 bases at V and 1 base at J, leaving 8 bases unmatched. CDR3 nucleotide sequence: TGTGCCAGCGTCACTAGCGGGGGGCGAGTGAACACCGGGGAGCTGTTTTTT. Protein sequence: CASVTSGGRVNTGELFF.

V is TRBV7-9 and J is TRBJ1-3; D not resolved. Germline values: CDR1 SEHNR, CDR2 FQNEAQ (reference sequence). V lost 5 bases, J lost 2 bases, and 13 bases lay in between. The CDR3 covers 15 residues. CDR3 nucleotides: TGTGCCAGCAGCCCCCAAGGAGGTCCTGGAAACACCATATATTTT. This gives the protein CASSPQGGPGNTIYF.

V usage is TRBV28 and J usage is TRBJ2-1; 7 bases line up with TRBD1. Germline CDR1 is MDHEN and CDR2 is SYDVKM. Trimming cost V 7 bases and J 4 bases; bases outside gene matches: 13. The CDR3 has 16 residues. CDR3 sequence reads: CASTIPRDSLYNEQFF. CDR3 in DNA: TGTGCCAGCACAATACCTCGGGACAGCTTATACAATGAGCAGTTCTTC. The full variable domain, rest sourced from reference TRBV28 and TRBJ2-1, is DVKVTQSSRYLVKRTGEKVFLECVQDMDHENMFWYRQDPGLGLRLIYFSYDVKMKEKGDIPEGYSVSREKKERFSLILESASTNQTSMYLCASTIPRDSLYNEQFFGPGTRLTVL.

The rearrangement uses TRBV5-1 and TRBJ1-1, with 7 bases aligning to TRBD1. J lost 3 bases, V lost 3 bases, and 2 bases had no gene match. Germline V CDR1 and CDR2: SGHRS, YFSETQ. There are 13 residues in the CDR3. The CDR3 DNA reads TGCGCCAGCAGCTCTACAGGGGACACTGAAGCTTTCTTT. Translation: CASSSTGDTEAFF.

The V and J genes are TRBV7-2 and TRBJ1-6; D gene ambiguous. CDR1 is SGHTA, CDR2 FQGNSA, per germline. Trimming stripped 6 bases from V and 7 bases from J, with 16 bases between. This CDR3 has 15 amino acids. The CDR3 DNA reads as TGTGCCAGCAGACCCCATCAGGTGAACAATTCACCCCTCCACTTT. Protein sequence: CASRPHQVNNSPLHF. The full variable domain, with the rest looked up from reference TRBV7-2 and TRBJ1-6, is GAGVSQSPSNKVTEKGKDVELRCDPISGHTALYWYRQSLGQGLEFLIYFQGNSAPDKSGLPSDRFSAERTGGSVSTLTIQRTQQEDSAVYLCASRPHQVNNSPLHFGNGTRLTVT.

This chain connects TRBV6-1 to TRBJ2-5; 14 bases align to TRBD2. V trimming: 4 bases; J trimming: 5 bases; junction bases outside the gene matches: 0. Germline loops: CDR1 MNHNS, CDR2 SASEGT. The CDR3 consists of 14 residues. The CDR3 DNA reads TGTGCCAGCAGTGGACTAGCGGGGGGGGAGACCCAGTACTTC. Its translation: CASSGLAGGETQYF.

This clone was seen only once. The gene calls are TRBV7-8 and TRBJ1-5, with D unclear. The CDR3 is made up of 13 amino acids. Between the trimmed V and J ends, which lost 3 bases and 5 bases, there was a span of 8 bases. Germline loops: CDR1 SGHVS, CDR2 FQNEAQ. DNA for the CDR3: TGTGCCAGCAGCTTCGGGGTCGATCAGCCCCAGCATTTT. Protein product: CASSFGVDQPQHF.

This clone was counted once. The rearrangement joins TRBV7-3 to TRBJ2-5; TRBD1 aligns across 7 bases. Trimming took 5 bases from V and 1 from J; bases not matched to a gene: 4. Germline CDR1 reads SGHTA; CDR2 reads FQGTGA. The CDR3 extends over 14 amino acids. CDR3 sequence reads: CASSRQGGQETQYF. The CDR3 DNA is TGTGCCAGCAGCCGACAGGGCGGCCAAGAGACCCAGTACTTC.

The sample holds one count of this clone. J is TRBJ1-2 and V is TRBV2; the match to TRBD1 covers 7 bases. This CDR3 has 15 amino acids. Germline values: CDR1 SNHLY, CDR2 FYNNEI. Trimming removed 6 bases from V and 7 bases from J; junction bases left unmatched: 14. CDR3 DNA sequence: TGTGCCAGCAGGGCTCGTGGTGACAGGGTCGGTGGCTACACCTTC. Encoded protein: CASRARGDRVGGYTF.

J is TRBJ2-5 and V is TRBV27; a possible D gene is TRBD1 (5 bases). Between the trimmed V and J ends, which lost 0 bases and 2 bases, there was a span of 7 bases. This CDR3 comprises 14 residues. CDR1 is MNHEY and CDR2 is SMNVEV in the germline V gene (reference sequence). CDR3 nucleotides: TGTGCCAGCAGTTTATCCAGGGTTCAAGAGACCCAGTACTTC. Protein product: CASSLSRVQETQYF.

This clone has more than one count but fewer than ten. V usage is TRBV7-2 and J usage is TRBJ2-5; TRBD2 matches 10 bases. This CDR3 region has 16 residues. Germline V gives CDR1 SGHTA, CDR2 FQGNSA. Trimming took 5 bases from V and 5 from J; bases not matched to a gene: 11. CDR3 nucleotide sequence: TGTGCCAGCAGCCCACGGACTAGCGGAGATGGGGAGACCCAGTACTTC. Protein: CASSPRTSGDGETQYF.

This clone was picked up one time. The gene calls are TRBV28 and TRBJ1-4; 12 bases agree with TRBD1. The CDR3 is 14 residues long. Trimming cost V 8 bases and J 10 bases; bases outside gene matches: 8. Germline V gene data show CDR1 as MDHEN and CDR2 as SYDVKM. The CDR3 reads CASGTGTGGGKLFF. The CDR3, as DNA: TGTGCCAGCGGGACCGGGACAGGGGGCGGAAAACTGTTTTTT.

CDR3 residues: CASSLAFPDTQYF. The CDR3 DNA reads as TGTGCCAGCAGCTTGGCGTTCCCAGATACGCAGTATTTT. The V and J genes are TRBV5-4 and TRBJ2-3, with D hard to call. In germline, CDR1 is SGHNT, CDR2 YYREEE (reference sequence). This CDR3 has 13 residues. Trimming removed 0 bases from V and 4 bases from J, with 6 bases in between.

This chain uses TRBV29-1 with TRBJ2-1; TRBD1 might be the D (6 bases). With 6 bases removed from V and 5 bases from J, the gap between germline ends came to 17 bases. The CDR3 covers 14 residues. Looked up from germline, CDR1 is SQVTM and CDR2 is ANQGSEA. CDR3 nucleotide sequence: TGCAGCGTCAACTGGGCAGCAGGGGACAATGAGCAGTTCTTC. Translated: CSVNWAAGDNEQFF.

The V gene is TRBV7-2, the J gene TRBJ2-7; 9 bases match TRBD2. Trimming took 2 bases from V and 3 from J; bases not matched to a gene: 17. This CDR3 is 19 amino acids long. Germline V gives CDR1 SGHTA, CDR2 FQGNSA. The CDR3 is CASSLRALGGRAHLYEQYF. CDR3 sequence (DNA): TGTGCCAGCAGCTTAAGGGCCTTGGGCGGGAGGGCCCACCTCTACGAGCAGTACTTC.

This chain joins TRBV25-1 and TRBJ1-2, with 9 bases identical to TRBD1. This CDR3 is built from 15 residues. V was clipped by 5 bases and J by 5 bases; unmatched bases: 9. Germline V gene lookup returns CDR1 MGHDK and CDR2 SYGVNS. CDR3 residues: CASSYSGTGKYGYTF. The CDR3 coding sequence is TGTGCCAGCAGTTACTCGGGGACAGGGAAATATGGCTACACCTTC.

Note on this clone: The junction shows a germline mismatch at one end, possibly a read error. This chain connects TRBV7-9 to TRBJ1-4; D unclear. This CDR3 comprises 16 residues. Germline CDR1 reads SEHNR; CDR2 reads FQNEAQ (reference sequence). The CDR3: CSSSSPYNQVGEKLFF. CDR3 in DNA: TGTTCCAGCAGCTCCCCGTACAACCAGGTGGGCGAAAAACTGTTTTTT.

This chain joins TRBV9 and TRBJ2-3, with 11 bases aligning to TRBD2. The V segment lost 0 bases and the J segment 4 bases; nucleotides outside the gene matches: 4. CDR3 size: 16 residues. Germline V gene data show CDR1 as SGDLS and CDR2 as YYNGEE. The CDR3 DNA is TGTGCCAGCAGCGTAGTTAGCGGGAGGGGTGCAGATACGCAGTATTTT. This gives the protein CASSVVSGRGADTQYF.

The V call is TRBV5-1, the J call TRBJ2-7; TRBD2 might be the D (6 bases). CDR3 size: 13 residues. Trimming pared 6 bases from V and 0 bases from J, leaving 10 bases between. Per germline, CDR1 SGHRS and CDR2 YFSETQ. The CDR3 nucleotides read TGCGCCAGCAATTTCGGGGGCTCCTACGAGCAGTACTTC. It specifies CASNFGGSYEQYF.

This chain links TRBV28 with TRBJ2-5; D might be TRBD2 (5 bases). The CDR3 is 16 residues long. The germline V gene has CDR1 MDHEN and CDR2 SYDVKM. Deletions cut 2 bases from V and 5 bases from J, with 18 bases between. The CDR3 protein is CASSLPLLRDSETQYF. The CDR3 nucleotides read TGTGCCAGCAGTTTACCACTCTTGAGGGATTCGGAGACCCAGTACTTC.

A word on this clone: The junction differs from germline at one of its ends, possibly a read error. The chain uses TRBV7-6 and TRBJ2-5; D not certain. Germline assignment: CDR1 SGHVS and CDR2 FNYEAQ. CDR3 size: 13 residues. The CDR3 DNA follows: TGTGCCATCAGCTTAGGGTTTCGGGAGACCCAGTACTTC. It encodes CAISLGFRETQYF.

The rearrangement links TRBV19 to TRBJ1-3; D may be TRBD1 (5 bases). Trimming pared 3 bases from V and 2 bases from J, leaving 17 bases between. This CDR3 spans 17 amino acids. Germline CDR1 and CDR2: LNHDA and SQIVND (reference sequence). CDR3 amino acids: CASSMVFGGTAGNTIYF. CDR3 bases: TGTGCCAGTAGTATGGTCTTCGGGGGTACAGCTGGAAACACCATATATTTT.

The chain combines TRBV7-3 with TRBJ2-6; D not certain. Germline V gene sequence: CDR1 SGHTA, CDR2 FQGTGA. The CDR3 contains 13 residues. V was pared by 7 bases and J by 2 bases, with 6 bases between. In DNA form, the CDR3 reads TGTGCCAGCAAGAGGACTGGGGCCAACGTCCTGACTTTC. Amino acids: CASKRTGANVLTF.

The chain recombines TRBV18 with TRBJ2-7; 9 bases are a match to TRBD1. The CDR3 is 15 residues long. Germline V gene data show CDR1 as KGHSH and CDR2 as LQKENI. V gave up 3 bases and J gave up 4 bases; unmatched junction bases: 7. CDR3 bases: TGTGCCAGCTCACCTGGGTCGGGACAGGGTTACGAGCAGTACTTC. Protein: CASSPGSGQGYEQYF.

The gene calls are TRBV28 and TRBJ2-5; 8 bases are shared with TRBD2. The V and J ends lost 5 bases and 1 base, in that order; junction bases with no gene match: 6. The germline CDR1 and CDR2 sequences are MDHEN and SYDVKM. The CDR3 runs to 15 residues. The CDR3 region is CASSIAGRVQETQYF. The CDR3 DNA sequence: TGTGCCAGCAGTATAGCGGGGAGAGTCCAAGAGACCCAGTACTTC.

This clone appeared once. The gene calls are TRBV27 and TRBJ2-7; maybe TRBD1 (6 bases). In germline, CDR1 is MNHEY, CDR2 SMNVEV (reference sequence). The CDR3 extends over 20 amino acids. Trimming left V 3 bases short and J 3 bases short, with 30 bases between. Here the CDR3 reads CASSFKGTSVARVPLYEQYF. The DNA of the CDR3 is TGTGCCAGCAGTTTTAAAGGGACATCAGTCGCCAGGGTCCCTCTCTACGAGCAGTACTTC.

CDR3 nucleotide sequence: TGTGCCAGCAGCTCCCCGGGGGGGCAGGGGGTGGGTACGCAGTATTTT. This translates into CASSSPGGQGVGTQYF. The chain has TRBV9 and TRBJ2-3; D is possibly TRBD2 (8 bases). Germline-derived CDR1 and CDR2 are SGDLS and YYNGEE. CDR3 length: 16 residues. V was pared by 4 bases and J by 8 bases, with 23 bases between.

This clone was counted a single time. The V gene is TRBV2, the J gene TRBJ2-7; 8 bases are shared with TRBD1. The V and J ends lost 6 bases and 6 bases, in that order; junction bases with no gene match: 13. The CDR3 covers 15 residues. Germline V gene lookup returns CDR1 SNHLY and CDR2 FYNNEI. This CDR3 is CASRTTGVYGREQYF. DNA of the CDR3: TGTGCCAGCAGAACGACAGGGGTTTACGGTCGCGAGCAGTACTTC.